These 15 T cell receptor beta chains were all obtained from the same sample, sequenced in a study of T cells in Graves' hyperthyroidism and ophthalmopathy. Researchers took RNA transcripts and amplified the TCR beta CDR3 regions from them. HTBI primers were used for first-round RT-PCR of the TCR CDR3. TCRdb ran MiXCR on the multiplex PCR reads and lists one entry per CDR3 protein. The top ten clones hold roughly 20% of a sample with 300,000 to 450,000 distinct CDR3 sequences, about 14% of them seen once. Material: blood. These receptors were taken from a young man with Graves' hyperthyroidism that later progressed to Graves' ophthalmopathy.

There are many counts of this clonotype. The J gene is TRBJ2-1, the V gene TRBV2; 8 bases are a match to TRBD2. Germline CDR1 SNHLY, CDR2 FYNNEI. The V and J ends lost 9 bases and 7 bases, in that order; junction bases with no gene match: 14. This CDR3 is built from 15 residues. The CDR3: CASRSGGGLKNEQFF. DNA of the CDR3: TGTGCCAGTCGTTCCGGGGGGGGCTTAAAAAATGAGCAGTTCTTC.

Worth noting for this clonotype: This clone may be a read error of a much larger clone one base away. V is TRBV20-1 and J is TRBJ2-7; the D is unclear. The germline V gene has CDR1 DFQATT and CDR2 SNEGSKA (reference sequence). CDR3 size: 11 residues. CDR3 amino acids: CSAPDSYKQYF. CDR3 nucleotides: TGCAGTGCTCCTGACTCCTACAAGCAGTACTTC.

This rearrangement joins TRBV7-9 to TRBJ2-5; 10 nucleotides agree with TRBD2. In germline, CDR1 is SEHNR, CDR2 FQNEAQ (reference sequence). The CDR3 extends over 19 amino acids. The V segment lost 2 bases and the J segment 2 bases; nucleotides outside the gene matches: 14. The CDR3 is CASSLRTKKLAGTQETQYF. The CDR3, as DNA: TGTGCCAGCAGCTTACGGACAAAGAAACTAGCGGGGACACAAGAGACCCAGTACTTC.

This clonotype showed up many times. The chain couples TRBV12-3 or TRBV12-4 to TRBJ2-1; TRBD2 matches 7 bases. The CDR3 consists of 15 residues. V shed 6 bases and J 2 bases; nucleotides not matched to a gene: 7. The CDR3 nucleotides read TGTGCCAGCAGCTCTCCTAGCGGTCCCTACAATGAGCAGTTCTTC. As protein: CASSSPSGPYNEQFF.

This clonotype has only a few counts. The V and J genes are TRBV4-1 and TRBJ1-5; D gene unclear. Looked up from germline, CDR1 is MGHRA and CDR2 is YSYEKL. With 4 bases removed from V and 2 bases from J, the gap between germline ends came to 15 bases. CDR3 length: 16 residues. CDR3: CASSLHAGFGNQPQHF. CDR3 DNA: TGCGCCAGCAGCCTCCACGCGGGTTTTGGCAATCAGCCCCAGCATTTT.

This clonotype was counted at least ten times. V and J are TRBV7-9 and TRBJ2-5; no clear D gene. Germline V CDR1 and CDR2: SEHNR, FQNEAQ (reference sequence). This CDR3 has 12 amino acids. Trimming removed 5 bases from V and 5 bases from J, with 9 bases in between. DNA for the CDR3: TGTGCCAGCAGCAAGGATTGGGAGACCCAGTACTTC. Translated: CASSKDWETQYF.

This clonotype was recorded at least ten times. V and J are TRBV6-1 and TRBJ1-1; the D is unclear. V lost 8 bases to trimming and J lost 1 base, with 5 bases between them. Germline-derived CDR1 and CDR2 are MNHNS and SASEGT. This CDR3 has 11 amino acids. CDR3 sequence: CASFTNTEAFF. In nucleotides, the CDR3 is TGTGCCAGCTTCACGAACACTGAAGCTTTCTTT.

This clonotype was observed many times. The chain has TRBV9 and TRBJ1-2; 7 bases line up with TRBD1. The germline CDR1 and CDR2 sequences are SGDLS and YYNGEE. The CDR3 runs 14 residues. Unmatched junction bases numbered 6, after V lost 0 bases and J lost 7 bases. Here the CDR3 DNA reads TGTGCCAGCAGCGTAGGACAGGGACGGAGTGGCTACACCTTC. It translates to CASSVGQGRSGYTF.

This chain joins TRBV29-1 and TRBJ1-1; D is ambiguous. Germline lookup yields CDR1 SQVTM and CDR2 ANQGSEA. Trimming left V 6 bases short and J 4 bases short, with 15 bases between. This CDR3 region has 13 residues. The CDR3 DNA sequence: TGCAGCGTCGGCCGGGTGGAGGGCACTGAAGCTTTCTTT. It encodes CSVGRVEGTEAFF.

This clonotype was recorded at least ten times. The V and J genes are TRBV7-3 and TRBJ2-1; D possibly corresponds to TRBD1 (5 bases). V lost 2 bases and J 5 bases, leaving 7 bases between the germline ends. CDR1 and CDR2 from the germline V gene are SGHTA and FQGTGA. The CDR3 is 13 residues long. The CDR3 loop reads CASSLGRDNEQFF. In nucleotides, the CDR3 is TGTGCCAGCAGCTTAGGCAGGGACAATGAGCAGTTCTTC.

The chain recombines TRBV7-9 with TRBJ2-3; TRBD1 might be the D (6 bases). V was cut by 1 base and J by 6 bases, with 11 bases left in between. Germline CDR1 SEHNR, CDR2 FQNEAQ (reference sequence). This CDR3 contains 14 residues. This CDR3 is CASSLGRGADTQYF. In DNA form, the CDR3 reads TGTGCCAGCAGCTTAGGCAGGGGAGCCGATACGCAGTATTTT.

To note about this clonotype: One end of the junction does not line up with germline, which may come from a read error. The gene calls are TRBV6-1 and TRBJ1-6, with a possible D match to TRBD1 (5 bases). This CDR3 has 17 amino acids. In germline, CDR1 is MNHNS, CDR2 SASEGT. The CDR3: CASSYDGTVSYNSSLHF. In DNA form, the CDR3 reads TGTGCCAGCAGTTACGACGGGACGGTCTCCTATAATTCATCCCTCCACTTT.

The sample holds many counts of this clonotype. The V and J genes are TRBV11-2 and TRBJ2-7; a weak D match, TRBD1 (5 bases). The V end was cut by 2 bases, the J end by 1 base, with 12 bases between. This CDR3 has 15 amino acids. Germline V gene sequence: CDR1 SGHAT, CDR2 FQNNGV. The chain's CDR3 is CASSLSRVESYEQYF. For the CDR3, the DNA is TGTGCCAGCAGCTTATCCAGGGTGGAATCCTACGAGCAGTACTTC.

This clonotype was observed at least ten times. This chain joins TRBV28 and TRBJ2-5; tentatively, D is TRBD2 (5 bases). Germline V gene sequence: CDR1 MDHEN, CDR2 SYDVKM. Trimming stripped 7 bases from V and 2 bases from J, with 17 bases between. This CDR3 region has 15 residues. The CDR3: CASTPRRAPQETQYF. As DNA, the CDR3 is TGTGCCAGCACTCCTCGGCGGGCTCCGCAAGAGACCCAGTACTTC.

This clonotype occurred a few times. This sequence joins TRBV6-1 and TRBJ2-1, with 8 bases lining up with TRBD2. CDR1 is MNHNS and CDR2 is SASEGT in the germline V gene. There are 13 residues in the CDR3. V dropped 7 bases and J dropped 6; count of bases not matched to a gene: 5. CDR3 residues: CASTRLAGNEQFF. The CDR3 DNA is TGTGCCAGCACGAGGCTAGCGGGCAATGAGCAGTTCTTC.